This T cell receptor (beta chain) was identified during a study of CD8 T cells in ankylosing spondylitis. Germline V lookup: CDR1 SQVTM, CDR2 ANQGSEA. Losses at the gene ends were 1 base for V and 2 bases for J; bases not matched to a gene: 8. This CDR3 contains 16 residues. TCRdb analysed the 5' RACE reads with MiXCR anew, one entry per CDR3 protein. Of about 140,000 distinct CDR3 sequences in the sample, roughly 8.8% were seen once. This chain links TRBV29-1 with TRBJ2-3; 8 bases fit TRBD1. The sample taken for sequencing was synovial fluid, either unsorted or a sorted T cell fraction (not recorded which). The receptor was derived from a male donor with ankylosing spondylitis. In nucleotides, the CDR3 is TGCAGCGTTGAAGGGGGGGACAGGACTTACACAGATACGCAGTATTTT. It is translated as CSVEGGDRTYTDTQYF.